This TCR beta chain stems from a study of CD8+ T cells in alopecia areata. Germline V CDR1 and CDR2: MDHEN, SYDVKM. The CDR3 covers 14 residues. V was clipped by 7 bases and J by 6 bases; unmatched bases: 10. For about 5 patients taking part in the biomarker study, CD4+ cells were further sorted into CD25+CD127- cells. Sequencing relied on a cDNA template that was reverse transcribed from extracted RNA. Here immunoSEQ multiplex PCR was the method, and the copy in TCRdb shows in-frame clones only, minus some. Here the sample spans roughly 20,000 clones, 60% to 70% being singletons. The origin of this receptor is a human donor with alopecia areata. The chain carries TRBV28 and TRBJ2-7; 9 bases fit TRBD2. Sequenced: CD4+ Tregs sorted from blood. The CDR3 DNA follows: TGTGCCAGCATTCCCGCTAGCGGGAAGTTCGAGCAGTACTTC. Translating it yields CASIPASGKFEQYF.